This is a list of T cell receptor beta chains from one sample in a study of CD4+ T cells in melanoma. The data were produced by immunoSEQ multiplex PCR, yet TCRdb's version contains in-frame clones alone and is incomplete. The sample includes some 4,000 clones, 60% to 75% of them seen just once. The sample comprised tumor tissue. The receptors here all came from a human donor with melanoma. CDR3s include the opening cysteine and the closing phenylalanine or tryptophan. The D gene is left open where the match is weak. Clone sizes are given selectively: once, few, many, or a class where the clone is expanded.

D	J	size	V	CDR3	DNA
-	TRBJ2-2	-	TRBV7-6	CASTVQGNTGELFF	TGTGCCAGCACCGTACAGGGGAACACCGGGGAGCTGTTTTTT
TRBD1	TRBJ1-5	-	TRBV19	CASSLQGEHQPQHF	TGTGCCAGTAGTCTTCAGGGGGAACATCAGCCCCAGCATTTT
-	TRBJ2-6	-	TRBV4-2	CASSSYIRLQSRANILTF	TGTGCCAGCAGCTCATACATCAGGTTACAAAGTCGGGCCAACATCCTGACTTTC
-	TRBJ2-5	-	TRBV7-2	CASSLGTQIETQYF	TGTGCCAGCAGCTTAGGAACCCAAATAGAGACCCAGTACTTC
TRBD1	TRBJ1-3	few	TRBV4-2	CASSPRQGSGNTIYF	TGTGCCAGCAGCCCCCGACAGGGCTCTGGAAACACCATATATTTT
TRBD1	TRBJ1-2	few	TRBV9	CASSWTGGEYGYTF	TGTGCCAGCAGCTGGACAGGGGGAGAATATGGCTACACCTTC
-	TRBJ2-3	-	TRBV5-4	CASGRGGEDTQYF	TGTGCCAGCGGCAGGGGGGGAGAAGATACGCAGTATTTT
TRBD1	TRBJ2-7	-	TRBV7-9	CASSLTGGSYEQYF	TGTGCCAGCAGCTTGACAGGGGGGTCCTACGAGCAGTACTTC
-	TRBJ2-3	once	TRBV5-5	CASSFTGVTETSTDTQYF	TGTGCCAGCAGCTTTACAGGTGTCACAGAGACTAGCACAGATACGCAGTATTTT
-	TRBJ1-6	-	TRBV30	CAWVGRVIPGYNSPLHF	TGTGCCTGGGTTGGCAGGGTAATCCCCGGCTATAATTCACCCCTCCACTTT
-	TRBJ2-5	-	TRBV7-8	CASSSIYETQYF	TGTGCCAGCAGCTCAATATACGAGACCCAGTACTTC
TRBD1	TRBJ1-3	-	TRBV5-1	CASSPGTASSGNTIYF	TGCGCCAGCAGCCCTGGGACAGCCAGCTCTGGAAACACCATATATTTT
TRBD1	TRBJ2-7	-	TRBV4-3	CASSQDGTGVEEQYF	TGCGCCAGCAGCCAAGATGGGACAGGGGTAGAGGAGCAGTACTTC
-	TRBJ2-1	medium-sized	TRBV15	CATSSSPYNEQFF	TGTGCCACCAGCAGTAGCCCTTACAATGAGCAGTTCTTC
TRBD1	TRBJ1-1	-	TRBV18	CASSHTGTEGSEAFF	TGTGCCAGCTCGCACACCGGGACAGAGGGATCTGAAGCTTTCTTT
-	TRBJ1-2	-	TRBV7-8	CASSLERNYGYTF	TGTGCCAGCAGCTTAGAGCGGAACTATGGCTACACCTTC
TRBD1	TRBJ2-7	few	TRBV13	CASSPKQGSYEQYF	TGTGCCAGCAGCCCTAAACAGGGGTCCTACGAGCAGTACTTC
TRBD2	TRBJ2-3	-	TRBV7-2	CASSLAGRTDTQYF	TGTGCCAGCAGCCTAGCGGGACGCACAGATACGCAGTATTTT